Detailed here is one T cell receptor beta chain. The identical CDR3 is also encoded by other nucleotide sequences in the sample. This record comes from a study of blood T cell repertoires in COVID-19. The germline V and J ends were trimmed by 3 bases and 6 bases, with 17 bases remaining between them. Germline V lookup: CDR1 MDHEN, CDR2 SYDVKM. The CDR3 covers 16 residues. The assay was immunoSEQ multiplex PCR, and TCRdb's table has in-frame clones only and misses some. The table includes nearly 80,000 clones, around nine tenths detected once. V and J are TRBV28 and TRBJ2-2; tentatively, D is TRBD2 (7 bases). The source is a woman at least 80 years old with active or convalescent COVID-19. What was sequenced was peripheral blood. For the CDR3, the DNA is TGTGCCAGCAGTTTGGGGGGGCAGGGCGCTTCCGGGGAGCTGTTTTTT. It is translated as CASSLGGQGASGELFF.